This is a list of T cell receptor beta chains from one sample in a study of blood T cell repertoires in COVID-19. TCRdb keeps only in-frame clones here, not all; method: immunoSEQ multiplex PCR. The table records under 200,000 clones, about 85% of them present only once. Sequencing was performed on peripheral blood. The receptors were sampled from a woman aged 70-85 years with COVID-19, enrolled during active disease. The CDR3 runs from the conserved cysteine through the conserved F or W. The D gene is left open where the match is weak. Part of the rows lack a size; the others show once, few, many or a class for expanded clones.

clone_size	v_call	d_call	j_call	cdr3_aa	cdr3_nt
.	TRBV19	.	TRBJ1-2	CASSPTEVWEGLQYGYTF	TGTGCCAGTAGTCCGACGGAGGTATGGGAAGGTCTTCAATATGGCTACACCTTC
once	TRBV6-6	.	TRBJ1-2	CASSYSADYGYTF	TGTGCCAGCAGTTACTCGGCGGACTATGGCTACACCTTC
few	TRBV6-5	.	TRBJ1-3	CASSYSQGPGNTIYF	TGTGCCAGCAGTTACTCGCAGGGGCCGGGAAACACCATATATTTT
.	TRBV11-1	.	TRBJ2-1	CASSLDVGGDEQFF	TGTGCCAGCAGCTTAGATGTTGGCGGAGATGAGCAGTTCTTC
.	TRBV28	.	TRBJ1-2	CASRDNRQVLYGYTF	TGTGCCAGCAGGGATAACAGACAGGTCCTCTATGGCTACACCTTC
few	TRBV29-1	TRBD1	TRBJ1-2	CSVVTGGLNYGYTF	TGCAGCGTGGTGACAGGGGGCCTTAACTATGGCTACACCTTC
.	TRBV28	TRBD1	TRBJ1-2	CASSLTGVRYGYTF	TGTGCCAGCAGTTTGACAGGGGTACGCTATGGCTACACCTTC
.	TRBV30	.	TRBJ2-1	CAWSLDGDKEQFF	TGTGCCTGGAGCCTCGACGGAGATAAGGAGCAGTTCTTC
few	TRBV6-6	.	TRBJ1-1	CASSSTDRRNTEAFF	TGTGCCAGCAGTTCAACGGATCGGAGGAACACTGAAGCTTTCTTT
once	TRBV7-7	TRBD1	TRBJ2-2	CASSSRTGGAGELFF	TGTGCTAGCAGCAGCCGTACAGGGGGCGCGGGGGAGCTGTTTTTT
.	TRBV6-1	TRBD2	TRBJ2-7	CASSEARGSYAQYF	TGTGCCAGCAGTGAAGCGCGGGGGAGCTACGCGCAGTACTTC
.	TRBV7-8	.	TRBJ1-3	CASSLGAQGSGNTIYF	TGTGCCAGCAGCTTAGGGGCCCAGGGGTCTGGAAACACCATATATTTT
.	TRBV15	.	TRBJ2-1	CATSTRTASNEQFF	TGTGCCACCAGCACCAGGACAGCTTCCAATGAGCAGTTCTTC
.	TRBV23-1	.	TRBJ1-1	CASSRGRDTEAFF	TGCGCCAGCAGTCGGGGGAGGGACACTGAAGCTTTCTTT
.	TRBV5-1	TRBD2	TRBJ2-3	CASETSGSTDTQYF	TGCGCCAGCGAGACTAGCGGGAGCACAGATACGCAGTATTTT
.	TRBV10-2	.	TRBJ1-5	CASTPGGAGQPQHF	TGCGCCAGCACCCCGGGTGGGGCAGGTCAGCCCCAGCATTTT
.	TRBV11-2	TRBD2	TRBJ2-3	CASSSSGRDEDTQYF	TGTGCCAGCAGCTCTAGCGGGAGGGACGAAGATACGCAGTATTTT
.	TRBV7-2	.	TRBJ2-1	CASSLDVRQFF	TGTGCCAGCAGCTTAGATGTGAGGCAGTTCTTC
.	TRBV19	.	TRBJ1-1	CASSVAPQEMNTEAFF	TGTGCCAGTAGTGTAGCTCCCCAAGAGATGAACACTGAAGCTTTCTTT
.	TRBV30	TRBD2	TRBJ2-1	CAWKSPGGSSYNEQFF	TGTGCCTGGAAAAGCCCTGGCGGGAGCTCCTACAATGAGCAGTTCTTC
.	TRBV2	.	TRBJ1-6	CASRASTGSPSPLHF	TGTGCCAGCAGGGCATCAACAGGCTCCCCTTCACCCCTCCACTTT
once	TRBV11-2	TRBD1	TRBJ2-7	CASLSRDSAYEQYF	TGTGCCAGCCTCTCAAGGGACAGCGCCTACGAGCAGTACTTC
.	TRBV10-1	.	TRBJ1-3	CASSDSLCRPLGNTIYF	TGCGCCAGCAGTGACTCCCTTTGCAGGCCTCTTGGAAACACCATATATTTT
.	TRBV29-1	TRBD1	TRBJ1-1	CSVQGQLNTEAFF	TGCAGCGTTCAGGGACAGCTGAACACTGAAGCTTTCTTT
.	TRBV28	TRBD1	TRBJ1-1	CASSLTGVAFF	TGTGCCAGCAGTTTAACAGGGGTCGCTTTCTTT
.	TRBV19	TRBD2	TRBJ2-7	CASSPGTRYISYEQYF	TGTGCCAGTAGCCCCGGGACTAGGTATATCTCCTACGAGCAGTACTTC
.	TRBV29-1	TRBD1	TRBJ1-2	CSVEIPGGSRYTF	TGCAGCGTTGAAATTCCAGGGGGAAGCCGCTACACCTTC
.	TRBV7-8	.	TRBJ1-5	CASSLEVNAGRQPQHF	TGTGCCAGCAGCTTAGAAGTAAACGCGGGGCGGCAGCCCCAGCATTTT
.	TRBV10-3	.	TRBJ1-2	CAISEPKTAHYGYTF	TGTGCCATCAGTGAGCCGAAGACAGCCCACTATGGCTACACCTTC
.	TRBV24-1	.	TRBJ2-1	CATGGTYNNEQFF	TGTGCCACCGGTGGGACATACAACAATGAGCAGTTCTTC
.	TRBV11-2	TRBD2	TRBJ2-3	CASSILAVGPTDTQYF	TGTGCCAGCAGCATACTAGCGGTGGGACCCACAGATACGCAGTATTTT
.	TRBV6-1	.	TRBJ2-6	CASSEIGGSLGSGANVLTF	TGTGCCAGCAGTGAAATTGGTGGCAGCCTAGGCTCTGGGGCCAACGTCCTGACTTTC
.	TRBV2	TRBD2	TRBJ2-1	CASSLTSGSWSYNEQFF	TGTGCCAGCAGTCTGACTAGCGGGAGTTGGTCCTACAATGAGCAGTTCTTC
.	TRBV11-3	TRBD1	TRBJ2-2	CASSYTPRTGVSGELFF	TGTGCCAGCAGTTACACCCCCCGGACAGGGGTTAGCGGGGAGCTGTTTTTT
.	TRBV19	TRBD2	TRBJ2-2	CASNPGRGAGGELFF	TGTGCCAGTAATCCCGGGCGGGGGGCTGGCGGGGAGCTGTTTTTT
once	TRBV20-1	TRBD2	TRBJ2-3	CSASLLAGGTQYF	TGCAGTGCTAGTCTCCTAGCGGGAGGTACGCAGTATTTT
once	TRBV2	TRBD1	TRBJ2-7	CASSQGQGRDEQYF	TGTGCCAGCAGCCAGGGACAGGGACGAGACGAGCAGTACTTC
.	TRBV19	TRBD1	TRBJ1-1	CASSPLTRTGAMNTEAFF	TGTGCCAGTAGTCCCCTTACGAGGACAGGAGCGATGAACACTGAAGCTTTCTTT
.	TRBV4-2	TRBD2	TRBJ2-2	CASSQDPSGGFNTGELFF	TGTGCCAGCAGCCAAGATCCCAGCGGGGGATTTAACACCGGGGAGCTGTTTTTT
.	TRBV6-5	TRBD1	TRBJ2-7	CASSRDSIIYEQYF	TGTGCCAGCAGCAGGGACAGTATAATCTACGAGCAGTACTTC
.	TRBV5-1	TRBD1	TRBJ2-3	CASSLGQGRGTQYF	TGCGCCAGCAGCTTGGGACAGGGGCGAGGAACGCAGTATTTT
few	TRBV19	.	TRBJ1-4	CASSIVGAATNEKLFF	TGTGCCAGTAGTATAGTTGGGGCAGCAACTAATGAAAAACTGTTTTTT
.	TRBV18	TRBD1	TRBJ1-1	CASSPPGQGRTEAFF	TGTGCCAGCTCACCCCCGGGACAGGGGAGGACTGAAGCTTTCTTT
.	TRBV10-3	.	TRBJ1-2	CAITGGYGYTF	TGTGCCATCACGGGGGGGTATGGCTACACCTTC
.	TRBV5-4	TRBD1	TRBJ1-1	CASSADRAENTEAFF	TGTGCCAGCAGCGCGGACAGGGCGGAGAACACTGAAGCTTTCTTT
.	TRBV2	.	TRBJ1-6	CASSDENSPLHF	TGTGCCAGCAGTGATGAGAATTCACCCCTCCACTTT
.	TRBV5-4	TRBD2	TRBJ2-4	CASSLEGTSRDIQYF	TGTGCCAGCAGCTTGGAAGGGACTAGTAGAGACATTCAGTACTTC
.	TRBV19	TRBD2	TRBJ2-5	CASSLAGVGETQYF	TGTGCCAGTAGTCTAGCGGGAGTGGGGGAGACCCAGTACTTC